The 16 T cell receptor beta chains below all came from one sample that was sequenced in a study of identical twins. TCRdb fed the 5' RACE reads into MiXCR, producing one record per CDR3 protein. The sample comprises about 890,000 distinct CDR3 sequences, 9% to 15% of which are singletons, and about 1.5% rests with the top ten. Separately, the same data were catalogued under a study of yellow fever vaccine responses in identical twins.

Source material: PBMCs. The origin of the receptors is a woman aged 18-35 years in good health.

This clonotype has just a few counts. This chain connects TRBV20-1 to TRBJ1-2; no clear D gene. The CDR3 extends over 14 amino acids. V was shortened by 6 bases and J by 6 bases, with 20 bases between the two germline ends. Germline CDR1 DFQATT, CDR2 SNEGSKA (reference sequence). The chain's CDR3 is CSAAFGPLENGYTF. The CDR3 DNA is TGCAGTGCCGCTTTTGGGCCCCTGGAAAATGGCTACACCTTC.

This clonotype has just a few counts. The chain links TRBV12-3 or TRBV12-4 to TRBJ2-1; the D gene is possibly TRBD1 (6 bases). V lost 3 bases and J 4 bases, leaving 16 bases between the germline ends. The CDR3 has 16 residues. CDR3 sequence reads: CASSFFRTATYNEQFF. The CDR3, as DNA: TGTGCCAGCAGTTTTTTTAGGACAGCTACATACAATGAGCAGTTCTTC.

This clonotype was found many times. V is TRBV12-3 or TRBV12-4 and J is TRBJ1-6, with 9 bases matching TRBD1. V was clipped by 5 bases and J by 7 bases; unmatched bases: 3. CDR3 length: 14 amino acids. The CDR3, as DNA: TGTGCCAGCAGTCTAACAGGGGGCAATTCACCCCTCCACTTT. It yields the protein CASSLTGGNSPLHF.

The V call is TRBV4-1, the J call TRBJ2-5; 9 bases map to TRBD2. The germline gives CDR1 MGHRA, CDR2 YSYEKL. The CDR3 runs 16 residues. Losses at the gene ends were 4 bases for V and 5 bases for J; bases not matched to a gene: 11. The CDR3 DNA is TGCGCCAGCAGCCGCAGCGCCGTAGCGGGAGACGAGACCCAGTACTTC. Translation gives CASSRSAVAGDETQYF.

The CDR3 bases are TGTGCCAGCAGCGACAGTAGGGGGGGCGTAGGCACAGATACGCAGTATTTT. Protein: CASSDSRGGVGTDTQYF. The chain joins TRBV12-3 or TRBV12-4 to TRBJ2-3, with D perhaps matching TRBD2 (7 bases). The CDR3 is 17 residues long. The germline V and J ends were trimmed by 6 bases and 1 base, with 20 bases remaining between them.

This clonotype was found a few times. The gene calls are TRBV12-3 or TRBV12-4 and TRBJ2-1; D assignment may be TRBD1 or TRBD2 (6 bases each). V shed 1 base and J shed 15 bases, with 13 bases lying between them. This CDR3 has 12 residues. The CDR3 sequence: CASSLGRGDRFF. The CDR3 DNA reads as TGTGCCAGCAGTTTAGGGAGGGGGGACCGGTTCTTC.

This clonotype has only a few counts. V gene TRBV12-3 or TRBV12-4 combines with J gene TRBJ1-5; 7 nucleotides match TRBD1. After removal of 6 bases from V and 2 bases from J, the junction contained 4 bases not matched to a gene. There are 14 residues in the CDR3. CDR3 nucleotides: TGTGCCAGCAGCCCGGGACAGCGCAATCAGCCCCAGCATTTT. Protein sequence: CASSPGQRNQPQHF.

This clonotype showed up many times. The chain has TRBV5-1 and TRBJ1-1; unclear D gene. Trimming removed 0 bases from V and 2 bases from J, with 11 bases in between. The length of the CDR3 is 15 residues. Germline CDR1 is SGHRS and CDR2 is YFSETQ. The CDR3 bases are TGCGCCAGCAGCTTGGGAGCAGGTTTCAACACTGAAGCTTTCTTT. Its protein product is CASSLGAGFNTEAFF.

In this sample, this clonotype turned up many times. V usage is TRBV10-2 and J usage is TRBJ1-1; the D gene is possibly TRBD1 (6 bases). The length of the CDR3 is 14 residues. V was shortened by 5 bases and J by 1 base, with 11 bases between the two germline ends. Germline CDR1 reads WSHSY; CDR2 reads SAAADI. CDR3 sequence: CASSTWGRNTEAFF. The CDR3 DNA reads as TGCGCCAGCAGTACATGGGGGCGGAACACTGAAGCTTTCTTT.

The chain employs TRBV20-1 and TRBJ2-5; no clear D. Looked up from germline, CDR1 is DFQATT and CDR2 is SNEGSKA (reference sequence). V was cut by 0 bases and J by 7 bases, with 12 bases left in between. This CDR3 region has 13 residues. CDR3 bases: TGCAGTGCTAGAGAATTTGGCGCCGGGACCCAGTACTTC. Encoded protein: CSAREFGAGTQYF.

The sample holds a few counts of this clonotype. The V gene is TRBV25-1, the J gene TRBJ2-5, with a tentative D call TRBD2 (6 bases). The CDR3 covers 19 residues. CDR1 MGHDK and CDR2 SYGVNS come from the germline V gene. Between the trimmed V and J ends, which lost 0 bases and 3 bases, there was a span of 23 bases. The CDR3 region is CASSEYGEGAGFLKETQYF. CDR3 coding DNA: TGTGCCAGCAGTGAATACGGAGAGGGAGCGGGCTTTTTAAAAGAGACCCAGTACTTC.

This clonotype has at least ten counts. The chain carries TRBV5-1 and TRBJ2-1, with D possibly matching TRBD2 (7 bases). This CDR3 is built from 15 residues. Germline V lookup: CDR1 SGHRS, CDR2 YFSETQ. V was clipped by 4 bases and J by 7 bases, with 18 bases between them. CDR3 sequence (DNA): TGCGCCAGCAGCGCCGTGGTGGCGGGGGCTAATGAGCAGTTCTTC. Its translation: CASSAVVAGANEQFF.

The chain recombines TRBV10-2 with TRBJ2-7; D might be TRBD1 (6 bases). The CDR3 is made up of 13 amino acids. V lost 4 bases and J lost 5, with 12 bases in between. The germline V gene has CDR1 WSHSY and CDR2 SAAADI. The CDR3 sequence is CASSGTGWDEQYF. The DNA of the CDR3 is TGCGCCAGCAGTGGTACAGGGTGGGACGAGCAGTACTTC.

This clonotype was detected a few times. The chain has TRBV6-1 and TRBJ2-5, with 9 bases matching TRBD1. CDR1 is MNHNS, CDR2 SASEGT, per germline. V dropped 7 bases and J dropped 6; count of bases not matched to a gene: 15. The CDR3 totals 16 residues. The CDR3 nucleotides are TGTGCCAGCACTCCCAAAGGACAGGGGTTTGCAAAGACCCAGTACTTC. As protein: CASTPKGQGFAKTQYF.

The chain uses TRBV7-9 and TRBJ2-1; D possibly uses TRBD1 or TRBD2 (5 bases each). Germline V gene lookup returns CDR1 SEHNR and CDR2 FQNEAQ (reference sequence). The V end was cut by 1 base, the J end by 7 bases, with 14 bases between. The CDR3 extends over 15 amino acids. The CDR3 is CASSLGTGGQNEQFF. DNA for the CDR3: TGTGCCAGCAGCTTAGGCACTGGGGGTCAAAATGAGCAGTTCTTC.

This clonotype was counted many times. The J gene is TRBJ2-1, the V gene TRBV11-2; D is ambiguous. The V end was cut by 8 bases, the J end by 4 bases, with 6 bases between. There are 11 residues in the CDR3. The germline V gene has CDR1 SGHAT and CDR2 FQNNGV. CDR3 residues: CASGPYNEQFF. The CDR3 coding sequence is TGTGCCAGCGGGCCATACAATGAGCAGTTCTTC.